What follows are 4 T cell receptor beta chains derived from one specimen sequenced in a study of blood T cell repertoires in COVID-19. Generated by immunoSEQ multiplex PCR, the TCRdb table keeps only in-frame clones and is missing some. The top ten clones hold about 7.8% of a sample with roughly 290,000 clones, around 87% of them seen once. Sequencing used peripheral blood. The receptors were sampled from a woman aged 45 to 65 who had recovered from COVID-19.

V usage is TRBV11-3 and J usage is TRBJ1-6; D is possibly TRBD1 (6 bases). Trimming removed 3 bases at V and 8 bases at J, with 14 bases between. Germline V gene sequence: CDR1 SGHNT, CDR2 YENEEA. The CDR3 sequence is 15 residues long. The DNA for the CDR3 is TGTGCCAGCAGCTTCCCCCCAGGGGCAGATTCACCCCTCCACTTT. Protein: CASSFPPGADSPLHF.

The chain combines TRBV7-2 with TRBJ1-6; D may be TRBD1 (5 bases). Between the trimmed V and J ends, which lost 5 bases and 7 bases, there was a span of 9 bases. CDR1 and CDR2 from the germline V gene are SGHTA and FQGNSA. This CDR3 has 13 residues. The CDR3, as DNA: TGTGCCAGCAGCGGACAACCCAATTCACCCCTCCACTTT. Translating it yields CASSGQPNSPLHF. Based on the CDR3 plus reference TRBV7-2 and TRBJ1-6, the full variable domain is GAGVSQSPSNKVTEKGKDVELRCDPISGHTALYWYRQSLGQGLEFLIYFQGNSAPDKSGLPSDRFSAERTGGSVSTLTIQRTQQEDSAVYLCASSGQPNSPLHFGNGTRLTVT.

The rearrangement links TRBV18 to TRBJ2-4, with 8 bases aligning to TRBD2. Unmatched junction bases numbered 2, after V lost 3 bases and J lost 1 base. This CDR3 contains 15 residues. The germline gives CDR1 KGHSH, CDR2 LQKENI. The CDR3 reads CASSPLAGAKNIQYF. For the CDR3, the DNA is TGTGCCAGCTCACCCCTAGCGGGCGCCAAAAACATTCAGTACTTC.

The V gene is TRBV18, the J gene TRBJ1-1, with 9 bases that match TRBD1. Germline trimming cut 3 bases from V and 2 bases from J; bases unmatched to any gene: 1. The CDR3 consists of 14 residues. CDR1 is KGHSH, CDR2 LQKENI, per germline. DNA for the CDR3: TGTGCCAGCTCACCGGACAGGGGAAACACTGAAGCTTTCTTT. Translating gives CASSPDRGNTEAFF.